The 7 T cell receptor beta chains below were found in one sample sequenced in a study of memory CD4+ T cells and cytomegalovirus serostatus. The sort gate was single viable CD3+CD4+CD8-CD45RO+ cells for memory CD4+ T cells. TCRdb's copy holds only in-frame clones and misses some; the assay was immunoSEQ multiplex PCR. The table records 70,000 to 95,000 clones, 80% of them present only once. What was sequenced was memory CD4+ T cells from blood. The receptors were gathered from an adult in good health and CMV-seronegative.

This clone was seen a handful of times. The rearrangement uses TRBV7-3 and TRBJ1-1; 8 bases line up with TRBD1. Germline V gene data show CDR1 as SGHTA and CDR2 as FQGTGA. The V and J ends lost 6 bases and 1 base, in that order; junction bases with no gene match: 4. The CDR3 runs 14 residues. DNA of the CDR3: TGTGCCAGCAGGAAGACAGGGGCGAACACTGAAGCTTTCTTT. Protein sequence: CASRKTGANTEAFF.

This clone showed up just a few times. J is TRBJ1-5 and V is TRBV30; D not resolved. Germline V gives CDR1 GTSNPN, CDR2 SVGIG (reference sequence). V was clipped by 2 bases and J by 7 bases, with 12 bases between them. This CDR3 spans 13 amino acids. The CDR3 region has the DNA TGTGCCTGGAGTTTTAATCCGGGGCAGCCCCAGCATTTT. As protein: CAWSFNPGQPQHF.

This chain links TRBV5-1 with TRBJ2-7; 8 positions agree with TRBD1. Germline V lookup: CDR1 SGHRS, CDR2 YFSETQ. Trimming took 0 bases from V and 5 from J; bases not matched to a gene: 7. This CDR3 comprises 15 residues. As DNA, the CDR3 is TGCGCCAGCAGCTTGGAGGGGGACAGGCTAGACGAGCAGTACTTC. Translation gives CASSLEGDRLDEQYF. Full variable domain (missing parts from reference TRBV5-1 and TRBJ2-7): KAGVTQTPRYLIKTRGQQVTLSCSPISGHRSVSWYQQTPGQGLQFLFEYFSETQRNKGNFPGRFSGRQFSNSRSEMNVSTLELGDSALYLCASSLEGDRLDEQYFGPGTRLTVT.

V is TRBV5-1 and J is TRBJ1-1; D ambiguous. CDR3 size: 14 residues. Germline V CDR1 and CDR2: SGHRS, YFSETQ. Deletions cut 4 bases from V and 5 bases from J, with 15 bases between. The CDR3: CASSPPKGVTEAFF. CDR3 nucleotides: TGCGCCAGCAGCCCCCCCAAGGGTGTGACTGAAGCTTTCTTT.

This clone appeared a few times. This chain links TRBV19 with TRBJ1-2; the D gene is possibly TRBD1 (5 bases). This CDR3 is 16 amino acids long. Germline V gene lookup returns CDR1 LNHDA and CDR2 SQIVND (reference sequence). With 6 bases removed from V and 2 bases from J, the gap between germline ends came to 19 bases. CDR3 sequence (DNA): TGTGCCAGTAGGGAGGGAGCAGGGTCGTGGAACTATGGCTACACCTTC. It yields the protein CASREGAGSWNYGYTF. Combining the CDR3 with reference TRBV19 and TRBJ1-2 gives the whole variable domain DGGITQSPKYLFRKEGQNVTLSCEQNLNHDAMYWYRQDPGQGLRLIYYSQIVNDFQKGDIAEGYSVSREKKESFPLTVTSAQKNPTAFYLCASREGAGSWNYGYTFGSGTRLTVV.

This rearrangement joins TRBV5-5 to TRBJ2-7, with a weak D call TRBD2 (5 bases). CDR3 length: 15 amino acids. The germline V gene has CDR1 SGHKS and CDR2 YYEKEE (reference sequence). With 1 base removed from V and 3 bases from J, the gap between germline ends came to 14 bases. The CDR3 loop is CASSLRAMGDYEQYF. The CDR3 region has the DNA TGTGCCAGCAGCTTGAGAGCGATGGGAGACTACGAGCAGTACTTC. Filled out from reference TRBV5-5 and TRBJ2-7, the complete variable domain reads DAGVTQSPTHLIKTRGQQVTLRCSPISGHKSVSWYQQVLGQGPQFIFQYYEKEERGRGNFPDRFSARQFPNYSSELNVNALLLGDSALYLCASSLRAMGDYEQYFGPGTRLTVT.

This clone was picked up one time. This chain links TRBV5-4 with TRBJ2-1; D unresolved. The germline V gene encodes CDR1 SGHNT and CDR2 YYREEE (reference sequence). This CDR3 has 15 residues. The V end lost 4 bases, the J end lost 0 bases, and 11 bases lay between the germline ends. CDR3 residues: CASSQRSSSYNEQFF. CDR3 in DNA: TGTGCCAGCAGCCAGAGATCCAGCTCCTACAATGAGCAGTTCTTC.